This is a list of T cell receptor beta chains from one sample in a study of cytomegalovirus exposure and HLA in healthy donors. Measured with immunoSEQ multiplex PCR; TCRdb has only the in-frame clones, and not every one. This sample yields around 140,000 clones, of which about 73% are seen a single time; 2.1% belongs to the top ten. Material for sequencing was PBMCs. The receptors shown here come from a woman between 55 and 75 years old in good health and CMV-seropositive. Each CDR3 is given with its conserved first and last residue. Fields, in order: D gene, clone size, J gene, V gene, CDR3 DNA, CDR3 protein. A D gene is named only where the DNA matches it firmly. Expanded clones get a size class; other rows say once, few or many, or leave the size out.

D gene: TRBD2
clone size: NA
J gene: TRBJ2-5
V gene: TRBV5-1
CDR3 DNA: TGCGCCAGCAGCTTGGCGGGAGGCACCCAAGAGACCCAGTACTTC
CDR3 protein: CASSLAGGTQETQYF

D gene: NA
clone size: few
J gene: TRBJ2-6
V gene: TRBV5-1
CDR3 DNA: TGCGCCAGCACAACCTCCGGTTCCGACTCTGGGGCCAACGTCCTGACTTTC
CDR3 protein: CASTTSGSDSGANVLTF

D gene: NA
clone size: NA
J gene: TRBJ1-1
V gene: TRBV18
CDR3 DNA: TGTGCCAGCTCTCTTCAGATGAACACTGAAGCTTTCTTT
CDR3 protein: CASSLQMNTEAFF

D gene: NA
clone size: once
J gene: TRBJ1-1
V gene: TRBV7-9
CDR3 DNA: TGTGCCAGCACCACCAGACAGCACACTGAAGCTTTCTTT
CDR3 protein: CASTTRQHTEAFF

D gene: NA
clone size: many
J gene: TRBJ1-1
V gene: TRBV7-7
CDR3 DNA: TGTGCTAGCAGCTTAAGGGCCGTGGGGGAGGCCGAAGCTTTCTTT
CDR3 protein: CASSLRAVGEAEAFF

D gene: NA
clone size: NA
J gene: TRBJ2-2
V gene: TRBV29-1
CDR3 DNA: TGCAGCGTTTCACACAGCATAAACACCGGGGAGCTGTTTTTT
CDR3 protein: CSVSHSINTGELFF

D gene: TRBD2
clone size: NA
J gene: TRBJ2-7
V gene: TRBV6-5
CDR3 DNA: TGTGCCAGCAGTTATCGGGGGGCCTACGAGCAGTACTTC
CDR3 protein: CASSYRGAYEQYF

D gene: NA
clone size: NA
J gene: TRBJ1-2
V gene: TRBV28
CDR3 DNA: TGTGCCAGCAGTTCGGGTGACGGCGATGGCTACACCTTC
CDR3 protein: CASSSGDGDGYTF

D gene: NA
clone size: NA
J gene: TRBJ1-2
V gene: TRBV29-1
CDR3 DNA: TGCAGCGTGGGGCCGGAGTATGGCTACACCTTC
CDR3 protein: CSVGPEYGYTF

D gene: NA
clone size: NA
J gene: TRBJ1-1
V gene: TRBV7-9
CDR3 DNA: TGTGCCAGCAGCTTGCGGGAGGGAGGAACTGAAGCTTTCTTT
CDR3 protein: CASSLREGGTEAFF

D gene: TRBD2
clone size: few
J gene: TRBJ2-7
V gene: TRBV5-1
CDR3 DNA: TGCGCCAGCAGCTTGGGAAGCGGGAGTCCCTACGAGCAGTACTTC
CDR3 protein: CASSLGSGSPYEQYF

D gene: NA
clone size: once
J gene: TRBJ2-7
V gene: TRBV10-1
CDR3 DNA: TGCGCCAGCAGTCAGACAACCTACGAGCAGTACTTC
CDR3 protein: CASSQTTYEQYF

D gene: TRBD2
clone size: NA
J gene: TRBJ2-7
V gene: TRBV6-5
CDR3 DNA: TGTGCCAGCAGTTTATTCTCTAGCGGTCCTAACGAGCAGTACTTC
CDR3 protein: CASSLFSSGPNEQYF

D gene: NA
clone size: NA
J gene: TRBJ2-1
V gene: TRBV7-2
CDR3 DNA: TGTGCCAGCAGCTTAGGGCGACTAGGGGAGCCCCGGAGGGAGCAGTTCTTC
CDR3 protein: CASSLGRLGEPRREQFF

D gene: TRBD1
clone size: few
J gene: TRBJ2-2
V gene: TRBV27
CDR3 DNA: TGTGCCAGCAGTTTACTCCAAACAGGGGGCCCTCCGAACACCGGGGAGCTGTTTTTT
CDR3 protein: CASSLLQTGGPPNTGELFF

D gene: NA
clone size: NA
J gene: TRBJ2-5
V gene: TRBV28
CDR3 DNA: TGTGCCAGCAGTACGAAGAGGTTCATGGAGACCCAGTACTTC
CDR3 protein: CASSTKRFMETQYF

D gene: TRBD1
clone size: few
J gene: TRBJ2-6
V gene: TRBV5-1
CDR3 DNA: TGCGCCAGTTCGGGACAGGGGGGGGCCAACGTCCTGACTTTC
CDR3 protein: CASSGQGGANVLTF

D gene: TRBD1
clone size: few
J gene: TRBJ1-2
V gene: TRBV7-2
CDR3 DNA: TGTGCCAGCAGCTTGGAACAGGGGGGGGCGAACTATGGCTACACCTTC
CDR3 protein: CASSLEQGGANYGYTF

D gene: NA
clone size: NA
J gene: TRBJ1-2
V gene: TRBV28
CDR3 DNA: TGTGCCAGCAGTCCGGACACCCTCTATGGCTACACCTTC
CDR3 protein: CASSPDTLYGYTF

D gene: NA
clone size: NA
J gene: TRBJ2-1
V gene: TRBV6-4
CDR3 DNA: TGTGCCAGCAGTGTCTGGGAGGAAAGCAATGAGCAGTTCTTC
CDR3 protein: CASSVWEESNEQFF

D gene: NA
clone size: NA
J gene: TRBJ2-7
V gene: TRBV27
CDR3 DNA: TGTGCCAGCAGTTCCTTTCCCAGAACATTCCTCTACGAGCAGTACTTC
CDR3 protein: CASSSFPRTFLYEQYF

D gene: NA
clone size: NA
J gene: TRBJ1-2
V gene: TRBV10-3
CDR3 DNA: TGTGCCAGCAACCCGGGACTAAGGTATGGCTACACCTTC
CDR3 protein: CASNPGLRYGYTF

D gene: TRBD1
clone size: NA
J gene: TRBJ1-2
V gene: TRBV19
CDR3 DNA: TGTGCCAGTAGTAGACGGGACAGGGCTGGCTACACCTTC
CDR3 protein: CASSRRDRAGYTF

D gene: NA
clone size: NA
J gene: TRBJ1-1
V gene: TRBV10-1
CDR3 DNA: TGCGCCAGCAGTGAGAAGCCCTCTGCAGGGTTTGAAGCTTTCTTT
CDR3 protein: CASSEKPSAGFEAFF

D gene: NA
clone size: NA
J gene: TRBJ2-7
V gene: TRBV6-5
CDR3 DNA: TGTGCCAGCAGTTATGCGGGTGGATACGAGCAGTACTTC
CDR3 protein: CASSYAGGYEQYF

D gene: NA
clone size: NA
J gene: TRBJ1-2
V gene: TRBV2
CDR3 DNA: TGTGCCAGCAGGCCAGGGATCTATGGCTACACCTTC
CDR3 protein: CASRPGIYGYTF

D gene: TRBD1
clone size: few
J gene: TRBJ1-2
V gene: TRBV11-2
CDR3 DNA: TGTGCCAGCAGCTTGGGCAACATACAGGGGGGCGGCTACACCTTC
CDR3 protein: CASSLGNIQGGGYTF

D gene: NA
clone size: NA
J gene: TRBJ2-3
V gene: TRBV18
CDR3 DNA: TGTGCCAGCTCACCCCTAGCGTGGGCAGATACGCAGTATTTT
CDR3 protein: CASSPLAWADTQYF

D gene: TRBD2
clone size: NA
J gene: TRBJ2-1
V gene: TRBV10-3
CDR3 DNA: TGTGCCATCAGACCTCAACTAGCGGGAGAGTACAATGAGCAGTTCTTC
CDR3 protein: CAIRPQLAGEYNEQFF

D gene: TRBD1
clone size: NA
J gene: TRBJ2-7
V gene: TRBV5-4
CDR3 DNA: TGTGCCAGCAGCCCTGACAGGGTTGAAACCTACGAGCAGTACTTC
CDR3 protein: CASSPDRVETYEQYF

D gene: NA
clone size: NA
J gene: TRBJ1-1
V gene: TRBV7-3
CDR3 DNA: TGTGCCAGCAGCTTGGGACACGCGAACACTGAAGCTTTCTTT
CDR3 protein: CASSLGHANTEAFF

D gene: TRBD1
clone size: NA
J gene: TRBJ1-2
V gene: TRBV30
CDR3 DNA: TGTGCCTGGAGGACAGGGGGCTACTATGGCTACACCTTC
CDR3 protein: CAWRTGGYYGYTF

D gene: TRBD2
clone size: NA
J gene: TRBJ2-5
V gene: TRBV14
CDR3 DNA: TGTGCCAGCAGCCAGCAAGCGGGAGGGGCAGAGACCCAGTACTTC
CDR3 protein: CASSQQAGGAETQYF

D gene: NA
clone size: NA
J gene: TRBJ1-2
V gene: TRBV30
CDR3 DNA: TGTGCCTGGAGTGTACGAACAGTCTATGGCTACACCTTC
CDR3 protein: CAWSVRTVYGYTF

D gene: TRBD2
clone size: NA
J gene: TRBJ2-2
V gene: TRBV5-4
CDR3 DNA: TGTGCCAGCAGCGACAGCGGGAGGGCCTACGGGGAGCTGTTTTTT
CDR3 protein: CASSDSGRAYGELFF

D gene: TRBD1
clone size: NA
J gene: TRBJ1-2
V gene: TRBV29-1
CDR3 DNA: TGCAGCGTCAATTCCCAGGGGGCGCTTGGCTACACCTTC
CDR3 protein: CSVNSQGALGYTF

D gene: NA
clone size: few
J gene: TRBJ1-1
V gene: TRBV6-1
CDR3 DNA: TGTGCCACCAAAAACCCCGGCGGCACTGAAGCTTTCTTT
CDR3 protein: CATKNPGGTEAFF

D gene: NA
clone size: NA
J gene: TRBJ2-7
V gene: TRBV9
CDR3 DNA: TGTGCCAGCAGCGTCGGGGAGGGACACACCTCCGAGCAGTACTTC
CDR3 protein: CASSVGEGHTSEQYF

D gene: NA
clone size: NA
J gene: TRBJ1-1
V gene: TRBV28
CDR3 DNA: TGTGCCAGCAGTTTAGAACGGACATTGAACACTGAAGCTTTCTTT
CDR3 protein: CASSLERTLNTEAFF

D gene: TRBD1
clone size: NA
J gene: TRBJ2-7
V gene: TRBV2
CDR3 DNA: TGTGCCAGTAACGCAGGGGGAACCTTCTACGAGCAGTACTTC
CDR3 protein: CASNAGGTFYEQYF

D gene: NA
clone size: few
J gene: TRBJ1-1
V gene: TRBV5-6
CDR3 DNA: TGTGCCAGCAGCCGATTAGGAGGGAACACTGAAGCTTTCTTT
CDR3 protein: CASSRLGGNTEAFF

D gene: NA
clone size: NA
J gene: TRBJ1-1
V gene: TRBV28
CDR3 DNA: TGTGCCAGCAGTTTTGGCACGATGAACACTGAAGCTTTCTTT
CDR3 protein: CASSFGTMNTEAFF

D gene: TRBD1
clone size: NA
J gene: TRBJ1-5
V gene: TRBV6-1
CDR3 DNA: TGTGCCACCCGGACAGGGATGAGCAATCAGCCCCAGCATTTT
CDR3 protein: CATRTGMSNQPQHF

D gene: TRBD2
clone size: NA
J gene: TRBJ2-5
V gene: TRBV2
CDR3 DNA: TGTGCCAGCCGTGTTGCTAGCGGGAGGTGGGAGACCCAGTACTTC
CDR3 protein: CASRVASGRWETQYF

D gene: NA
clone size: NA
J gene: TRBJ1-4
V gene: TRBV28
CDR3 DNA: TGTGCCAGCAGTTCCTCTACAGGGCCGGGGACTAATGAAAAACTGTTTTTT
CDR3 protein: CASSSSTGPGTNEKLFF

D gene: NA
clone size: NA
J gene: TRBJ2-1
V gene: TRBV7-9
CDR3 DNA: TGTGCCAGCAGCTTAGCACAGGGTAGCTATGAGCAGTTCTTC
CDR3 protein: CASSLAQGSYEQFF

D gene: NA
clone size: few
J gene: TRBJ1-1
V gene: TRBV28
CDR3 DNA: TGTGCCAGCAGTGCCTACCCGGGGGGGAGGAACACTGAAGCTTTCTTT
CDR3 protein: CASSAYPGGRNTEAFF

D gene: NA
clone size: once
J gene: TRBJ2-1
V gene: TRBV29-1
CDR3 DNA: TGCAGCGTCCGGAAAGCCCCCGAGCGGAGATACAATGAGCAGTTCTTC
CDR3 protein: CSVRKAPERRYNEQFF

D gene: NA
clone size: NA
J gene: TRBJ2-5
V gene: TRBV9
CDR3 DNA: TGTGCCAGCAGCTTCCGGGCAGGAGGATCTCAAGAGACCCAGTACTTC
CDR3 protein: CASSFRAGGSQETQYF

D gene: NA
clone size: NA
J gene: TRBJ2-5
V gene: TRBV11-3
CDR3 DNA: TGTGCCAGCAGCTTAGATGCGCAAGAGACCCAGTACTTC
CDR3 protein: CASSLDAQETQYF

D gene: TRBD2
clone size: NA
J gene: TRBJ2-7
V gene: TRBV7-9
CDR3 DNA: TGTGCCAGCAGCTTGGGACTAGCGGGATGGTCGGACGAGCAGTACTTC
CDR3 protein: CASSLGLAGWSDEQYF

D gene: NA
clone size: NA
J gene: TRBJ2-1
V gene: TRBV5-4
CDR3 DNA: TGTGCCAGCAGCTCGGGCGACTACAGCTACAATGAGCAGTTCTTC
CDR3 protein: CASSSGDYSYNEQFF